The clone carrying this TCR beta chain has at least ten counts. In the source study's methods: In papillary thyroid cancer, a distant-metastasis classifier was built using CDR3 differences across clinicopathological groups. TCRdb redid the clone calls on the PCR reads using MiXCR. The V and J calls were not made by the authors but by TCRdb's processing. This table holds 25,000 to 35,000 clones, approximately 15% found once. All patients were treatment-naive before thyroid surgery. The data derive from a study of metastatic and nonmetastatic thyroid tumors. The CDR3 spans 13 residues. V gave up 4 bases and J gave up 5 bases, with 11 bases separating them. Germline CDR1 reads SNHLY; CDR2 reads FYNNEI.

The sample was blood. The chain has TRBV2 and TRBJ2-5, with TRBD2 as a possible D gene (6 bases). This receptor was identified in a female donor with papillary thyroid cancer or a benign thyroid nodule (not recorded which). Some clones in this sample may be carry-over from other donors' samples. The CDR3 loop is CASSVRERETQYF. The CDR3 region has the DNA TGTGCCAGCAGTGTCCGGGAGCGCGAGACCCAGTACTTC.